This is a list of T cell receptor beta chains from one sample in a study of cytomegalovirus exposure and HLA in healthy donors. Data came from immunoSEQ multiplex PCR; TCRdb stores just in-frame clones and leaves some out. This sample has around 130,000 clones, with 83% found just once. The sample comprised PBMCs. The receptors here all came from a girl aged 2 to 10 in good health and CMV-seronegative. CDR3s include the opening cysteine and the closing phenylalanine or tryptophan. The D gene is left open where the match is weak. Only part of the rows carry a size: once, few, many, or a class if the clone is expanded.

J gene,V gene,D gene,clone size,CDR3 protein,CDR3 DNA
TRBJ1-1,TRBV27,TRBD1,.,CASSLGDRGRAEAFF,TGTGCCAGCAGTTTAGGGGACAGGGGCCGGGCTGAAGCTTTCTTT
TRBJ2-7,TRBV27,TRBD1,.,CASSLRGRHEQYF,TGTGCCAGCAGTTTAAGGGGGCGACACGAGCAGTACTTC
TRBJ2-7,TRBV7-2,.,once,CASSTWDTIYEQYF,TGTGCCAGCAGCACCTGGGACACGATCTACGAGCAGTACTTC
TRBJ1-1,TRBV4-2,.,.,CASSQDLAVNTEAFF,TGTGCCAGCAGCCAAGACTTGGCAGTAAACACTGAAGCTTTCTTT
TRBJ2-7,TRBV23-1,TRBD1,once,CASETGKFEQYF,TGCGCCTCCGAGACAGGGAAGTTCGAGCAGTACTTC
TRBJ2-2,TRBV19,TRBD2,.,CASSKTWGGNTGELFF,TGTGCCAGTAGTAAGACGTGGGGGGGAAACACCGGGGAGCTGTTTTTT
TRBJ2-7,TRBV4-3,.,once,CASSQVPAGENEQYF,TGCGCCAGCAGCCAAGTTCCGGCAGGGGAGAACGAGCAGTACTTC
TRBJ2-1,TRBV18,.,.,CASSTDTYNEQFF,TGTGCCAGCTCTACGGACACGTACAATGAGCAGTTCTTC
TRBJ2-7,TRBV7-2,.,.,CASSLGGDYEQYF,TGTGCCAGCAGCTTGGGCGGGGACTACGAGCAGTACTTC
TRBJ2-7,TRBV6-1,.,.,CASSFSGRTYEQYF,TGTGCCAGCAGTTTTAGCGGCAGGACCTACGAGCAGTACTTC
TRBJ1-2,TRBV14,.,.,CASSQDWTDYGYTF,TGTGCCAGCAGCCAAGACTGGACAGACTATGGCTACACCTTC
TRBJ2-7,TRBV30,.,once,CAWTPGQVYEQYF,TGTGCCTGGACACCGGGACAAGTCTACGAGCAGTACTTC
TRBJ1-3,TRBV5-1,.,once,CASSPTWSTGRSGNTIYF,TGCGCCAGCAGCCCAACGTGGAGTACAGGCCGCTCTGGAAACACCATATATTTT
TRBJ2-1,TRBV6-4,TRBD2,.,CASSTTSGSGSYNEQFF,TGTGCCAGCAGTACGACTAGCGGGAGTGGGTCCTACAATGAGCAGTTCTTC
TRBJ2-7,TRBV5-1,.,.,CASSLDGQSPTYEQYF,TGCGCCAGCAGCTTGGATGGACAGTCCCCCACCTACGAGCAGTACTTC
TRBJ2-5,TRBV28,TRBD2,once,CASTRRLAGKETQYF,TGTGCCAGCACCCGGCGGCTAGCGGGAAAGGAGACCCAGTACTTC
TRBJ1-2,TRBV5-1,.,.,CASSLGTNYGYTF,TGCGCCAGCAGCTTGGGGACAAACTATGGCTACACCTTC
TRBJ2-7,TRBV4-2,TRBD2,.,CASSQPLLAAMGEQYF,TGTGCCAGCAGCCAGCCCCTCCTAGCGGCTATGGGGGAGCAGTACTTC
TRBJ1-5,TRBV4-2,TRBD1,.,CASRAGGAEQPQHF,TGTGCCAGCAGGGCAGGGGGCGCAGAACAGCCCCAGCATTTT
TRBJ1-2,TRBV5-1,.,.,CASSFTADGYTF,TGCGCCAGCAGCTTTACAGCAGATGGCTACACCTTC
TRBJ2-5,TRBV30,.,.,CAWREGGTQYF,TGTGCCTGGAGGGAGGGTGGGACCCAGTACTTC
TRBJ1-6,TRBV27,.,.,CASSPGKLINSPLHF,TGTGCCAGCAGTCCCGGGAAACTGATTAATTCACCCCTCCACTTT
TRBJ2-6,TRBV4-1,TRBD1,few,CASSQGQGASGANVLTF,TGCGCCAGCAGCCAAGGACAGGGGGCCTCTGGGGCCAACGTCCTGACTTTC
TRBJ2-2,TRBV30,.,once,CAWSVQVNTGELFF,TGTGCCTGGAGTGTACAGGTGAACACCGGGGAGCTGTTTTTT
TRBJ2-5,TRBV5-1,TRBD1,once,CASTTIERTGQPGKTQYF,TGCGCCAGCACGACAATCGAAAGGACAGGCCAGCCGGGTAAGACCCAGTACTTC
TRBJ2-7,TRBV27,TRBD2,.,CASSFLSGNSYEQYF,TGTGCCAGCAGTTTCCTTAGCGGGAACTCCTACGAGCAGTACTTC
TRBJ2-3,TRBV5-1,TRBD2,.,CASGAGTSGRAYGASDTQYF,TGCGCCAGCGGGGCCGGGACTAGCGGGAGGGCCTACGGGGCCTCAGATACGCAGTATTTT
TRBJ1-1,TRBV11-1,.,once,CASSLVGTEAFF,TGTGCCAGCAGCTTAGTCGGCACTGAAGCTTTCTTT
TRBJ2-7,TRBV2,.,.,CASRLDNHEQYF,TGTGCCAGCAGGTTGGACAATCACGAGCAGTACTTC
TRBJ2-1,TRBV5-1,TRBD1,.,CASRGTGGQNEQFF,TGCGCCAGCAGAGGGACAGGGGGACAAAATGAGCAGTTCTTC
TRBJ2-2,TRBV4-1,TRBD2,.,CASRRLAGVPGELFF,TGCGCCAGCAGGCGACTAGCGGGAGTACCCGGGGAGCTGTTTTTT
TRBJ2-3,TRBV15,TRBD1,.,CATSPGQGFTDTQYF,TGTGCCACCAGCCCGGGACAGGGTTTCACAGATACGCAGTATTTT
TRBJ2-1,TRBV2,TRBD2,.,CASSEGRGSGVEFF,TGTGCCAGCAGTGAAGGTCGGGGGAGCGGGGTGGAGTTCTTC
TRBJ2-7,TRBV7-9,TRBD2,.,CASSPRGLAGDYEQYF,TGTGCCAGCAGCCCCAGGGGGCTAGCGGGAGACTACGAGCAGTACTTC
TRBJ1-5,TRBV30,TRBD1,.,CACRRTGGNQPQHF,TGTGCCTGTCGAAGGACAGGGGGGAATCAGCCCCAGCATTTT
TRBJ1-5,TRBV30,TRBD1,.,CAWSLDRGNQPQHF,TGTGCCTGGAGCCTGGACAGGGGAAATCAGCCCCAGCATTTT
TRBJ2-6,TRBV28,.,.,CASSSPVSPSGANVLTF,TGTGCCAGCAGTTCCCCTGTTTCCCCCTCTGGGGCCAACGTCCTGACTTTC
TRBJ2-1,TRBV5-8,.,.,CASSLTGYNEQFF,TGTGCCAGCAGCTTGACAGGTTACAATGAGCAGTTCTTC
TRBJ2-7,TRBV19,.,few,CASSIDLGQTPYEQYF,TGTGCCAGTAGTATAGACCTAGGACAGACTCCCTACGAGCAGTACTTC
TRBJ1-6,TRBV30,.,.,CAWRTDTARNSPLHF,TGTGCCTGGAGGACGGACACGGCACGCAATTCACCCCTCCACTTT
TRBJ1-1,TRBV6-1,TRBD1,.,CATHRGRGNTEAFF,TGTGCCACCCACAGGGGGCGGGGGAACACTGAAGCTTTCTTT
TRBJ1-6,TRBV5-1,.,.,CASSLGQENNSPLHF,TGCGCCAGCAGCTTGGGGCAAGAAAACAATTCACCCCTCCACTTT
TRBJ2-5,TRBV4-2,TRBD2,.,CASSQDRASGGETQYF,TGTGCCAGCAGCCAAGATCGGGCTAGCGGGGGTGAGACCCAGTACTTC
TRBJ2-5,TRBV5-4,.,.,CAITQGIQETQYF,TGTGCCATCACCCAGGGGATCCAAGAGACCCAGTACTTC
TRBJ2-7,TRBV7-9,.,.,CASSLVEHYEQYF,TGTGCCAGCAGCTTAGTAGAGCACTACGAGCAGTACTTC
TRBJ2-3,TRBV5-1,.,once,CASRDSGPGTDTQYF,TGCGCCAGCAGGGATAGCGGACCCGGCACAGATACGCAGTATTTT